Listed below are T cell receptor beta chains from one sample, sequenced in a study of blood T cell repertoires in COVID-19. This table comes from immunoSEQ multiplex PCR, and its TCRdb copy is limited to in-frame clones, with some not included. The sample holds 300,000 to 500,000 clones, approximately 88% seen once. The sample was PBMCs or T cells enriched from blood (not recorded which). These receptors were taken from a middle-aged woman with acute COVID-19. Each CDR3 is given with its conserved first and last residue. Fields, in order: D gene, J gene, V gene, clone size, CDR3 DNA, CDR3 protein. D genes are given only for firm matches. Size tells how often a clone was seen (once, few, many) or the class of an expanded clone, and some rows leave it out.

>NA|TRBJ2-5|TRBV2|NA
TGTGCCAGCAGTGAAGCGCTTATGGCGGGTCGGGCCGAGACCCAGTACTTC
CASSEALMAGRAETQYF
>NA|TRBJ1-6|TRBV4-1|NA
TGCGCCAGCAGCCAAGATTCGGGGGGTTGGAATTCACCCCTCCACTTT
CASSQDSGGWNSPLHF
>NA|TRBJ2-1|TRBV27|NA
TGTGCCAGCAGTAGTTGGCAGGAACCTGAGCAGTTCTTC
CASSSWQEPEQFF
>NA|TRBJ1-2|TRBV14|NA
TGTGCCAGCAGCCAACGCCCGGGGGGGCCTAACTATGGCTACACCTTC
CASSQRPGGPNYGYTF
>TRBD1|TRBJ1-2|TRBV4-1|NA
TGCGCCAGCAGCCAAGAAGGAGGGGGCTTCTATGGCTACACCTTC
CASSQEGGGFYGYTF
>TRBD1|TRBJ1-3|TRBV7-8|NA
TGTGCCAGCAGCGCAGAGACAGGGCTGGGAAACACCATATATTTT
CASSAETGLGNTIYF
>NA|TRBJ2-1|TRBV30|few
TGTGCCTGGAGTTTATGGGGCGACACCAATGAGCAGTTCTTC
CAWSLWGDTNEQFF
>TRBD1|TRBJ2-1|TRBV5-1|NA
TGCGCCAGCAGCTGGGACAGGGACTACAATGAGCAGTTCTTC
CASSWDRDYNEQFF
>NA|TRBJ1-5|TRBV5-1|NA
TGCGCCAGCAGCTTGGGAGGGCCCAATCAGCCCCAGCATTTT
CASSLGGPNQPQHF
>TRBD2|TRBJ2-1|TRBV19|NA
TGTGCCAGTAGGAGATCAGCGGGGAATTACAATGAGCAGTTCTTC
CASRRSAGNYNEQFF
>NA|TRBJ1-5|TRBV6-6|NA
TGTGCCAGCAGTCCAGGGAGGGCCAATCAGCCCCAGCATTTT
CASSPGRANQPQHF
>TRBD1|TRBJ2-1|TRBV7-9|once
TGTGCCAGCAGCTTACTCGGGACAGGGTTAAGGTTCAATGAGCAGTTCTTC
CASSLLGTGLRFNEQFF
>NA|TRBJ1-2|TRBV6-2/TRBV6-3|NA
TGTGCCAGCAGTCAAGACAACAACTATGGCTACACCTTC
CASSQDNNYGYTF
>NA|TRBJ2-5|TRBV7-9|NA
TGTGCCAGCAGCTTGGGGGCAGGGAACCAAGAGACCCAGTACTTC
CASSLGAGNQETQYF
>NA|TRBJ1-5|TRBV12-5|NA
TGTGCTAGTGGTTCCACCCTACAGGGACAGCCCCAGCATTTT
CASGSTLQGQPQHF
>NA|TRBJ1-2|TRBV2|NA
TGTGCCAGCAGTTATCTGGCGGTCTTTGTCGGTTCGGATGGCTACACCTTC
CASSYLAVFVGSDGYTF
>NA|TRBJ1-1|TRBV27|NA
TGTGCCAGCAGCTCCTGGGGGGGAGGGGAAGCTTTCTTT
CASSSWGGGEAFF
>TRBD1|TRBJ1-2|TRBV10-3|NA
TGTGCCTCAGGGACAGAGCCCAACTATGGCTACACCTTC
CASGTEPNYGYTF
>TRBD1|TRBJ1-3|TRBV3-1/TRBV3-2|NA
TGTGCCAGCAGCCAGTGGGTAGTCGCTGACCCGGGACAGGTACTCTCTGGAAACACCATATATTTT
CASSQWVVADPGQVLSGNTIYF
>TRBD2|TRBJ2-3|TRBV30|NA
TGTGCCTGGAGTTGGACTAGCGGGGCGTCAGATACGCAGTATTTT
CAWSWTSGASDTQYF
>NA|TRBJ2-2|TRBV6-5|NA
TGTGCCAGCAGTTACTCAACCCAGGGGTTAACCGGGGAGCTGTTTTTT
CASSYSTQGLTGELFF
>NA|TRBJ2-2|TRBV3-1/TRBV3-2|NA
TGTGCCAGCAGCGACGGACAGCCCGGGGAGCTGTTTTTT
CASSDGQPGELFF
>NA|TRBJ2-7|TRBV2|NA
TGTGCCAGCAGTTTCCTAAAGTACGAGCAGTACTTC
CASSFLKYEQYF
>NA|TRBJ2-7|TRBV12-3/TRBV12-4|NA
TGTGCCAGCAGTACCGGGGGGCGGGGTCCCTTATTC
CASSTGGRGPLF
>NA|TRBJ1-1|TRBV6-5|few
TGTGCCAGCAGCGTGGAAAGGGGTTACACTGAAGCTTTCTTT
CASSVERGYTEAFF
>NA|TRBJ1-4|TRBV24-1|NA
TGTGCCACCAGTGCGGGGGGGCAGGGTGAAAAACTGTTTTTT
CATSAGGQGEKLFF
>NA|TRBJ2-1|TRBV5-4|NA
TGTGCCAGCAGCTTGGACTACCACTCCTACAATGAGCAGTTCTTC
CASSLDYHSYNEQFF
>NA|TRBJ2-2|TRBV4-1|NA
TGCGCCAGCAGCCATTATACAAACACCGGGGAGCTGTTTTTT
CASSHYTNTGELFF
>NA|TRBJ1-3|TRBV11-2|NA
TGTGCCAGCAGCTTAGAACTGGGCAGCTCTGGAAACACCATATATTTT
CASSLELGSSGNTIYF
>TRBD1|TRBJ1-2|TRBV5-8|NA
TGTGCCAGCAGCTTGGACAGGGGGCTCTATGGCTACACCTTC
CASSLDRGLYGYTF
>TRBD1|TRBJ1-1|TRBV7-6|NA
TGTGCCAGCAGCCCTGGGACAGCAAACACTGAAGCTTTCTTT
CASSPGTANTEAFF
>NA|TRBJ2-2|TRBV5-1|NA
TGCGCCAGCAGCCTTTACCAGGGGAAGACCGGGGAGCTGTTTTTT
CASSLYQGKTGELFF
>TRBD2|TRBJ2-1|TRBV7-7|NA
TGTGCCAGCAGCCGGGGGGATTACAATGAGCAGTTCTTC
CASSRGDYNEQFF
>TRBD1|TRBJ1-1|TRBV3-1/TRBV3-2|NA
TGTGCCAGCAGCCGTAAGGGACAGGGGATCACTGAAGCTTTCTTT
CASSRKGQGITEAFF
>TRBD1|TRBJ2-1|TRBV5-1|NA
TGCGCCAGCAGCCCCGGAGGGACAGGGGTAGGGGATGAGCAGTTCTTC
CASSPGGTGVGDEQFF
>NA|TRBJ1-3|TRBV7-9|NA
TGTGCCAGCAGGACGGCAGGGGGAAACACCATATATTTT
CASRTAGGNTIYF
>TRBD1|TRBJ1-2|TRBV2|NA
TGTGCCAGCAGACCCGACAGGGTGTACTATGGCTACACCTTC
CASRPDRVYYGYTF
>NA|TRBJ2-7|TRBV10-3|NA
TGTGCCATCAGGGAGGGGGCTAGGAAGTACTTC
CAIREGARKYF
>NA|TRBJ1-6|TRBV7-5|NA
TGTGCCAGAAGCTTAGAACATGATCGTAATTCACCCCTCCACTTT
CARSLEHDRNSPLHF
>NA|TRBJ1-2|TRBV19|NA
TGTGCCAGTAGCTTACAGGGCTACTATGGCTACACCTTC
CASSLQGYYGYTF
>TRBD2|TRBJ2-5|TRBV5-1|NA
TGCGCCAGCAGCCCATCAGCGGGGGGGCAAGAGACCCAGTACTTC
CASSPSAGGQETQYF